The 29 T cell receptor beta chains given below trace back to one sample, sequenced in a study of blood T cell repertoires in COVID-19. The protocol was immunoSEQ multiplex PCR, while the TCRdb copy is restricted to in-frame clones and leaves out a portion. The top ten clones hold about 1.2% of a sample with approximately 400,000 clones, approximately 88% of them seen once. The source material was peripheral blood. Receptors originate from a man in his forties with acute or convalescent COVID-19.

The sample holds a few counts of this clone. This chain connects TRBV6-1 to TRBJ1-2, with TRBD1 matching 9 bases. The CDR3 spans 17 residues. Trimming cost V 3 bases and J 4 bases; bases outside gene matches: 12. Germline assignment: CDR1 MNHNS and CDR2 SASEGT. This CDR3 reads CASSDLGRDREVYGYTF. CDR3 in DNA: TGTGCCAGCAGTGACCTTGGTCGGGACAGGGAGGTCTATGGCTACACCTTC.

V is TRBV5-3 and J is TRBJ2-3, with D unclear. TRBV5-3 is known as an ORF, though its function is uncertain. With 0 bases removed from V and 1 base from J, the gap between germline ends came to 9 bases. The CDR3 contains 15 residues. The CDR3 coding sequence is TGTGCCAGAAGCTTGGTCGATTCGGGCACAGATACGCAGTATTTT. It is translated as CARSLVDSGTDTQYF.

The chain carries TRBV18 and TRBJ2-7; 9 bases agree with TRBD1. Germline CDR1 is KGHSH and CDR2 is LQKENI. This CDR3 is 15 amino acids long. V lost 1 base and J lost 1; bases outside the gene matches: 2. The CDR3 spells CASSPQQGASYEQYF. In nucleotides, the CDR3 is TGTGCCAGCTCACCACAACAGGGGGCGTCCTACGAGCAGTACTTC.

This clone was seen a single time. The V and J genes are TRBV5-5 and TRBJ2-7, with 7 bases that match TRBD1. CDR3 length: 16 residues. Germline trimming cut 0 bases from V and 6 bases from J; bases unmatched to any gene: 12. Per germline, CDR1 SGHKS and CDR2 YYEKEE (reference sequence). CDR3 bases: TGTGCCAGCAGCTTGGGGCCCAGACAGGGTTCAGGCGAGCAGTACTTC. This sequence encodes CASSLGPRQGSGEQYF. The complete variable domain, with remaining parts taken from reference TRBV5-5 and TRBJ2-7, reads DAGVTQSPTHLIKTRGQQVTLRCSPISGHKSVSWYQQVLGQGPQFIFQYYEKEERGRGNFPDRFSARQFPNYSSELNVNALLLGDSALYLCASSLGPRQGSGEQYFGPGTRLTVT.

This clone appeared a single time. The chain recombines TRBV27 with TRBJ2-7; a weak D match, TRBD1 (5 bases). Per germline, CDR1 MNHEY and CDR2 SMNVEV (reference sequence). Trimming removed 6 bases from V and 3 bases from J, with 12 bases in between. The CDR3 has 13 residues. This CDR3 is CASRAGRFYEQYF. DNA of the CDR3: TGTGCCAGCAGGGCAGGGCGTTTCTACGAGCAGTACTTC.

CDR3 in amino acids: CASSPGQGPTEAFF. CDR3 DNA: TGCGCCAGCAGCCCAGGACAGGGGCCCACTGAAGCTTTCTTT. The V call is TRBV4-1, the J call TRBJ1-1; 9 nucleotides match TRBD1. Germline V CDR1 and CDR2: MGHRA, YSYEKL. J was trimmed by 4 bases and V by 4 bases; bases with no gene match: 4. The CDR3 spans 14 residues.

This clone has a handful of counts. The V gene is TRBV30, the J gene TRBJ1-2; 12 bases match TRBD1. V trimming: 3 bases; J trimming: 4 bases; junction bases outside the gene matches: 12. Germline V CDR1 and CDR2: GTSNPN, SVGIG (reference sequence). CDR3 length: 17 residues. This CDR3 reads CAWSPLDGTGGLYGYTF. CDR3 DNA sequence: TGTGCCTGGAGCCCCCTCGACGGGACAGGGGGCCTCTATGGCTACACCTTC.

The rearrangement uses TRBV7-9 and TRBJ2-1, with D possibly being TRBD1 (5 bases). V lost 6 bases and J lost 9, with 12 bases in between. The CDR3 spans 12 residues. Germline-derived CDR1 and CDR2 are SEHNR and FQNEAQ (reference sequence). CDR3 bases: TGTGCCAGCAGTTACGGAAGGGGTGAGCAGTTCTTC. Its translation: CASSYGRGEQFF.

The genes are TRBV6-5 and TRBJ2-3; TRBD1 agrees at 7 bases. The germline gives CDR1 MNHEY, CDR2 SVGAGI. The V and J ends lost 6 bases and 2 bases, in that order; junction bases with no gene match: 8. The CDR3 has 15 residues. The CDR3 sequence: CASRRQGSYTDTQYF. In nucleotides, the CDR3 is TGTGCCAGCAGAAGACAGGGTTCGTACACAGATACGCAGTATTTT.

The DNA for the CDR3 is TGTGCCAGTAGTATCGGGACTAGTATCTACAATGAGCAGTTCTTC. Protein product: CASSIGTSIYNEQFF. The V gene is TRBV19, the J gene TRBJ2-1; TRBD2 agrees at 8 bases. V lost 3 bases to trimming and J lost 3 bases; unmatched junction nucleotides: 4. CDR3 length: 15 amino acids. In germline, CDR1 is LNHDA, CDR2 SQIVND (reference sequence). Drawing the rest from reference TRBV19 and TRBJ2-1, the complete variable domain is DGGITQSPKYLFRKEGQNVTLSCEQNLNHDAMYWYRQDPGQGLRLIYYSQIVNDFQKGDIAEGYSVSREKKESFPLTVTSAQKNPTAFYLCASSIGTSIYNEQFFGPGTRLTVL.

This chain uses TRBV18 with TRBJ2-7; 10 nucleotides line up with TRBD2. This CDR3 region has 14 residues. Germline trimming cut 8 bases from V and 5 bases from J; bases unmatched to any gene: 9. The germline CDR1 and CDR2 sequences are KGHSH and LQKENI. As DNA, the CDR3 is TGTGCCAGCACCCCTAGCGGGGGAGCTGACGAGCAGTACTTC. Its translation is CASTPSGGADEQYF.

The V call is TRBV24-1, the J call TRBJ1-5; 9 bases are shared with TRBD1. CDR1 is KGHDR, CDR2 SFDVKD, per germline. This CDR3 spans 12 amino acids. The V and J ends lost 10 bases and 4 bases, in that order; junction bases with no gene match: 1. The CDR3 bases are TGTGCCACAGGGACAGGGAATCAGCCCCAGCATTTT. It translates to CATGTGNQPQHF.

The V call is TRBV5-1, the J call TRBJ2-3; D call uncertain. The germline V and J ends were trimmed by 2 bases and 4 bases, with 11 bases remaining between them. CDR1 and CDR2 (germline): SGHRS, YFSETQ. The CDR3 sequence is 14 residues long. CDR3 protein: CASSLPSQSDTQYF. Written as DNA, the CDR3 is TGCGCCAGCAGCTTACCCTCACAATCAGATACGCAGTATTTT.

The V gene is TRBV5-5, the J gene TRBJ1-6; D is undetermined. Germline CDR1 and CDR2: SGHKS and YYEKEE (reference sequence). V was clipped by 0 bases and J by 4 bases, with 8 bases between them. CDR3 size: 15 residues. CDR3: CASSLESGYNSPLHF. The DNA for the CDR3 is TGTGCCAGCAGCTTGGAAAGCGGTTATAATTCACCCCTCCACTTT. Based on the CDR3 plus reference TRBV5-5 and TRBJ1-6, the full variable domain is DAGVTQSPTHLIKTRGQQVTLRCSPISGHKSVSWYQQVLGQGPQFIFQYYEKEERGRGNFPDRFSARQFPNYSSELNVNALLLGDSALYLCASSLESGYNSPLHFGNGTRLTVT.

V usage is TRBV6-5 and J usage is TRBJ1-2; TRBD1 might be the D (6 bases). This CDR3 has 13 residues. Germline V lookup: CDR1 MNHEY, CDR2 SVGAGI. V dropped 6 bases and J dropped 7 bases, with 15 bases sitting between them. CDR3 coding DNA: TGTGCCAGCAGCATCGACAGGATGGGTGGCTACACCTTC. Translating it yields CASSIDRMGGYTF.

The chain links TRBV11-3 to TRBJ2-1, with 7 bases matching TRBD2. The CDR3 has 14 residues. CDR1 SGHNT and CDR2 YENEEA come from the germline V gene. The V and J ends lost 3 bases and 6 bases, in that order; junction bases with no gene match: 5. Here the CDR3 reads CASSFGGGSNEQFF. Here the CDR3 DNA reads TGTGCCAGCAGCTTTGGCGGGGGTAGCAATGAGCAGTTCTTC.

This chain links TRBV30 with TRBJ2-4; D is perhaps TRBD1 (5 bases). This CDR3 is 11 amino acids long. The ends were cut back, 0 bases at V and 14 bases at J, with 11 bases in the middle. CDR1 is GTSNPN and CDR2 is SVGIG in the germline V gene (reference sequence). As DNA, the CDR3 is TGTGCCTGGAGTGTAGGGGCAGATAAGTACTTC. The encoded protein is CAWSVGADKYF.

The chain uses TRBV15 and TRBJ2-7, with 7 bases aligning to TRBD1. Unmatched junction bases numbered 3, after V lost 5 bases and J lost 2 bases. The CDR3 is 13 residues long. Germline V gives CDR1 LNHNV, CDR2 YYDKDF (reference sequence). The CDR3 here is CATSDRVTYEQYF. The CDR3 DNA reads TGTGCCACCAGCGACAGGGTTACCTACGAGCAGTACTTC.

The J gene is TRBJ2-3, the V gene TRBV3-1 (or the pseudogene TRBV3-2), with 9 bases lining up with TRBD2. Germline CDR1 reads LGHDT; CDR2 reads YNNKEL (reference sequence). This CDR3 is built from 15 residues. With 4 bases clipped from V and 2 bases from J, the junction kept 4 bases outside the gene matches. CDR3 coding DNA: TGTGCCAGCAGCCCCCTAGCGGGAATCACAGATACGCAGTATTTT. Its protein product is CASSPLAGITDTQYF.

This clone has only a few counts. The V gene is TRBV5-1, the J gene TRBJ2-1; D call uncertain. Germline values: CDR1 SGHRS, CDR2 YFSETQ. V dropped 1 base and J dropped 0 bases, with 14 bases sitting between them. The CDR3 length is 17 residues. DNA for the CDR3: TGCGCCAGCAGCTTGTATGGTGGCTACAGCTCCTACAATGAGCAGTTCTTC. This sequence encodes CASSLYGGYSSYNEQFF.

This sequence joins TRBV5-5 and TRBJ2-1; 12 bases fit TRBD2. The CDR3 loop spans 17 amino acids. The germline gives CDR1 SGHKS, CDR2 YYEKEE (reference sequence). Trimming at V came to 4 bases and at J to 0 bases, leaving 5 bases not matched to a gene. The CDR3 here is CASSPILAGGSYNEQFF. CDR3 DNA sequence: TGTGCCAGCAGCCCAATACTAGCGGGGGGCTCCTACAATGAGCAGTTCTTC.

The chain combines TRBV30 with TRBJ1-5, with TRBD1 matching 11 bases. The CDR3 loop spans 15 amino acids. Germline V gene sequence: CDR1 GTSNPN, CDR2 SVGIG (reference sequence). The V gene end was trimmed by 1 base and the J gene end by 9 bases; junction bases not matched to a gene: 8. CDR3 sequence reads: CAWSGTGGPAGPQHF. In nucleotides, the CDR3 is TGTGCCTGGAGTGGGACAGGGGGCCCCGCCGGGCCCCAGCATTTT.

This chain uses TRBV6-5 with TRBJ1-3, with no clear D. The CDR3 runs 14 residues. The V end was cut by 4 bases, the J end by 4 bases, with 11 bases between. CDR1 is MNHEY, CDR2 SVGAGI, per germline. The CDR3 nucleotides read TGTGCCAGCAGTTTTCGGGGTATGGGAAACACCATATATTTT. This encodes CASSFRGMGNTIYF.

V and J are TRBV7-9 and TRBJ1-1, with no clear D. The CDR3 consists of 13 residues. Germline CDR1 reads SEHNR; CDR2 reads FQNEAQ (reference sequence). V was pared by 1 base and J by 0 bases, with 3 bases between. The CDR3: CASSLVVNTEAFF. The CDR3 coding sequence is TGTGCCAGCAGCTTAGTAGTGAACACTGAAGCTTTCTTT. Supplemented by reference TRBV7-9 and TRBJ1-1, the full variable domain reads DTGVSQNPRHKITKRGQNVTFRCDPISEHNRLYWYRQTLGQGPEFLTYFQNEAQLEKSRLLSDRFSAERPKGSFSTLEIQRTEQGDSAMYLCASSLVVNTEAFFGQGTRLTVV.

Here the CDR3 reads CASIGGGQTEAFF. CDR3 DNA: TGTGCCAGCATAGGGGGGGGCCAGACTGAAGCTTTCTTT. The chain uses TRBV6-5 and TRBJ1-1, with D possibly being TRBD1 (6 bases). Germline V gene sequence: CDR1 MNHEY, CDR2 SVGAGI. The V end was cut by 7 bases, the J end by 5 bases, with 14 bases between. The CDR3 has 13 residues.

The chain links TRBV28 to TRBJ2-7; 12 nucleotides agree with TRBD1. Looked up from germline, CDR1 is MDHEN and CDR2 is SYDVKM. This CDR3 region has 16 residues. V shed 3 bases and J 0 bases; nucleotides not matched to a gene: 3. The CDR3 coding sequence is TGTGCCAGCAGTTTTTGGGGACAGGGGGCCTCCTACGAGCAGTACTTC. This codes for CASSFWGQGASYEQYF.

The J gene is TRBJ2-3, the V gene TRBV6-5, with TRBD2 identical over 8 bases. Per the germline V gene, CDR1 is MNHEY and CDR2 is SVGAGI. This CDR3 spans 14 amino acids. V lost 0 bases and J lost 7; bases outside the gene matches: 3. The chain's CDR3 is CASSYSPSGHTQYF. The CDR3 DNA sequence: TGTGCCAGCAGTTACTCGCCTAGCGGGCATACGCAGTATTTT.

The chain carries TRBV4-1 and TRBJ2-2; no definite D call. This CDR3 is built from 16 residues. Germline CDR1 and CDR2: MGHRA and YSYEKL. Between the trimmed V and J ends, which lost 7 bases and 5 bases, there was a span of 20 bases. The CDR3 nucleotides read TGCGCCAGCACCGAAAATGCCGGGTTGCGGACCGGGGAGCTGTTTTTT. It is translated as CASTENAGLRTGELFF.

The chain combines TRBV6-6 with TRBJ2-5, with 12 bases lining up with TRBD2. The junction had 5 bases not matched to a gene; V was cut back by 4 bases and J by 5 bases. Germline loops: CDR1 MNHNY, CDR2 SVGAGI (reference sequence). This CDR3 has 15 amino acids. DNA of the CDR3: TGTGCCAGCAGTTCCCTAGCGGGAGGGCCGGAGACCCAGTACTTC. Amino acids: CASSSLAGGPETQYF.